Listed below are T cell receptor beta chains from one sample, sequenced in a study of T-cell reconstitution after alpha-beta-depleted transplantation in children. TCRdb re-derived calls from the PCR reads in MiXCR, one entry per CDR3 protein. The sample lists a few hundred thousand distinct CDR3 sequences, about a quarter occurring once. The source was PBMCs, mostly from graft donor cells, collected 180 days after TCRalphabeta/CD19-depleted stem cell transplant. Source of these receptors: a male patient aged 10 to 17 who had a stem cell transplant for acute lymphoblastic leukemia, so the T cells may come from the graft donor. Both conserved end residues are part of each CDR3. A D gene is named only where the DNA matches it firmly. Only part of the rows carry a size: once, few, many, or a class if the clone is expanded.

-,TRBV29-1,-,TRBJ1-4,TGCAGCGTTGTGGGGCCAACTAATGAAAAACTGTTTTTT,CSVVGPTNEKLFF
few,TRBV7-8,TRBD1,TRBJ2-7,TGTGCCAGCAGCGGGACAGGGAGGTGGCACGAGCAGTACTTC,CASSGTGRWHEQYF
-,TRBV20-1,-,TRBJ2-2,TGCAGTGCTATTCAAGGATATCTCCCCGGGGAGCTGTTTTTT,CSAIQGYLPGELFF
few,TRBV6-1,TRBD1,TRBJ2-4,TGTGCCAGCAGACCGGGGACAGCCCCCAAAAACATTCAGTACTTC,CASRPGTAPKNIQYF
-,TRBV27,-,TRBJ2-7,TGTGCCAGCAGGGGAAACACAGAGAAGAGGGGATCATGGGTCTACGAGCAGTACTTC,CASRGNTEKRGSWVYEQYF
few,TRBV5-1,-,TRBJ2-7,TGCGCCAGCAGCGTAAGGGTCCCCTACGAGCAGTACTTC,CASSVRVPYEQYF
-,TRBV7-9,-,TRBJ2-3,TGTGCCAGCAGCTTAGTTATGGGGGAGATCGGAACAGATACGCAGTATTTT,CASSLVMGEIGTDTQYF
many,TRBV7-9,TRBD2,TRBJ2-3,TGTGCCAGCAGCCCTAGCGGGAGTACAGATACGCAGTATTTT,CASSPSGSTDTQYF
-,TRBV5-1,-,TRBJ1-4,TGCGCCAGCAGCTTGGCGGGTTTTAATGAAAAACTGTTTTTT,CASSLAGFNEKLFF
few,TRBV7-9,-,TRBJ2-7,TGTGCCAGCAAAGACCTGTACAGCCAAGATGGCTTC,CASKDLYSQDGF